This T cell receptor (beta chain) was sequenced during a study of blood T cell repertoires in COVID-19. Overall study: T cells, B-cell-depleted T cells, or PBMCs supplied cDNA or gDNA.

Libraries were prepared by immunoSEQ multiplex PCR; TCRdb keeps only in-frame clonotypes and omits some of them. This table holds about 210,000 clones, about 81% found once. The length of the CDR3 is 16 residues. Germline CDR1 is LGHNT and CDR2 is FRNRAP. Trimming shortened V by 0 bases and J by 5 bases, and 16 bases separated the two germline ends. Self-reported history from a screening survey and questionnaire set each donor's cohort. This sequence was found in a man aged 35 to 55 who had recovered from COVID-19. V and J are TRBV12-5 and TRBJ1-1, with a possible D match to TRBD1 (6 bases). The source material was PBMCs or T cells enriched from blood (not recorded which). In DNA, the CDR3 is TGTGCTAGTGGTTTGGTATACGCAGGGGCGAGGACTGAAGCTTTCTTT. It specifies CASGLVYAGARTEAFF.